The entry below gives a single T cell receptor (beta chain) sequence along with its context. What it recognizes is unknown. The entry originates in a study of cytomegalovirus exposure and HLA in healthy donors. In the PCR, 60 Vbeta and 13 Jbeta primers were used. In the original processing: It was a later analysis that counted some 80 million unique TCR beta chains, of which approximately 9.9 million were shared. Some clones are missing from TCRdb's copy, which holds only in-frame ones; the method was immunoSEQ multiplex PCR. Clone size and the V and J calls come from that table; the DNA yielded D and trimming. The repertoire holds around 120,000 clones, with over 70% as singletons. Germline V CDR1 and CDR2: MNHEY, SVGAGI. Trimming left V 0 bases short and J 3 bases short, with 5 bases between. This CDR3 has 13 amino acids. Study-wide findings and caveats: As a later analysis revealed, the rate of TCR association differed by HLA locus, with DRB1 most and HLA-C fewest. It was reported that the classifier diagnosed cytomegalovirus status with high specificity and sensitivity in both the original and validation cohorts. Donor immune exposure was known only as CMV serostatus.

The rearrangement links TRBV6-5 to TRBJ1-1, with D perhaps TRBD1 (5 bases). The clonotype originates from a woman aged 18-29 years in good health and CMV-seronegative. Sequenced material: PBMCs. The CDR3 region is CASSYSRDTEAFF. The CDR3 region has the DNA TGTGCCAGCAGTTACTCCAGGGACACTGAAGCTTTCTTT.